The rows below give T cell receptor beta chains drawn from one sample of a study of OX40 agonist ivuxolimab in advanced cancers. Libraries were prepared by immunoSEQ multiplex PCR; TCRdb keeps only in-frame clonotypes and omits some of them. The sample has some 76,000 clones, 93% seen once; the top ten hold 6.2%. Specimen: CD4+ or CD8+ T cells sorted from blood, collected in a trial of the OX40 agonist ivuxolimab. The receptor source for this set is an adult with an advanced solid tumor such as melanoma, head and neck, liver or kidney cancer. Each CDR3 is given with its conserved first and last residue. D genes are given only for firm matches. Only some rows state a clone size, as once, few, many or a class for expanded clones.

cdr3_length	v_call	clone_size	j_call	d_call	cdr3_aa	cdr3_nt
15	TRBV7-8	.	TRBJ2-7	.	CASSFLSGSSSEQYF	TGTGCCAGCAGCTTTCTTTCTGGGTCTAGCAGCGAGCAGTACTTC
14	TRBV10-3	.	TRBJ2-5	.	CAISEFPEQETQYF	TGTGCCATCAGTGAATTTCCAGAACAAGAGACCCAGTACTTC
18	TRBV4-1	once	TRBJ2-1	TRBD1	CASSQNPFTGGSYNEQFF	TGCGCCAGCAGCCAGAATCCCTTTACAGGGGGTTCCTACAATGAGCAGTTCTTC
16	TRBV28	.	TRBJ2-2	TRBD2	CASSLRRESYTGELFF	TGTGCCAGCAGTTTGCGGCGGGAGTCCTACACCGGGGAGCTGTTTTTT
15	TRBV7-9	.	TRBJ2-1	TRBD2	CASSLTSGSGNEQFF	TGTGCCAGCAGCTTAACGAGCGGGAGTGGTAATGAGCAGTTCTTC
15	TRBV27	.	TRBJ1-6	TRBD1	CASSLMGQGNSPLHF	TGTGCCAGCAGTTTAATGGGACAGGGTAATTCACCCCTCCACTTT
15	TRBV27	.	TRBJ1-2	TRBD1	CASSWGTGGSYGYTF	TGTGCCAGCAGTTGGGGGACAGGGGGCAGCTATGGCTACACCTTC
15	TRBV29-1	.	TRBJ2-3	TRBD1	CSAMDRGKWTDTQYF	TGCAGCGCTATGGACAGGGGAAAATGGACAGATACGCAGTATTTT
15	TRBV4-1	once	TRBJ2-7	TRBD2	CASSPLSGGSREQYF	TGCGCCAGCAGCCCCCTAAGCGGGGGGAGTCGCGAGCAGTACTTC
16	TRBV14	.	TRBJ1-2	.	CASSQRASEVHYGYTF	TGTGCCAGCAGCCAGAGGGCCAGTGAAGTTCACTATGGCTACACCTTC
14	TRBV6-1	.	TRBJ1-1	.	CASSDRGRGTEAFF	TGTGCCAGCAGTGATCGGGGGAGAGGCACTGAAGCTTTCTTT
22	TRBV7-8	.	TRBJ2-4	.	CASSSRKSGTGLHRLDKNIQYF	TGTGCCAGCAGCTCCCGAAAAAGCGGGACAGGCCTTCATCGGTTAGACAAAAACATTCAGTACTTC
15	TRBV27	.	TRBJ1-2	TRBD1	CASSSSGTGAYGYTF	TGTGCCAGCAGTTCTAGCGGGACAGGGGCCTATGGCTACACCTTC
13	TRBV4-3	.	TRBJ1-1	.	CASSQVVWAEAFF	TGCGCCAGCAGCCAAGTCGTATGGGCTGAAGCTTTCTTT
17	TRBV7-8	.	TRBJ2-6	.	CASSLGAGYSGANVLTF	TGTGCCAGCAGCTTAGGGGCAGGGTACTCTGGGGCCAACGTCCTGACTTTC
16	TRBV13	.	TRBJ2-5	.	CASSPKTGLEQETQYF	TGTGCCAGCAGCCCCAAGACAGGATTGGAACAAGAGACCCAGTACTTC
16	TRBV11-2	.	TRBJ2-1	TRBD2	CASSSSGTSGNYEQFF	TGTGCCAGCAGCTCATCCGGGACTAGCGGGAATTATGAGCAGTTCTTC
13	TRBV6-5	.	TRBJ2-2	.	CASSYVGTGELFF	TGTGCCAGCAGTTACGTGGGGACCGGGGAGCTGTTTTTT
14	TRBV6-5	.	TRBJ2-3	TRBD2	CASSYGLAGGPQYF	TGTGCCAGCAGTTACGGTCTAGCGGGAGGGCCGCAGTATTTT
13	TRBV29-1	.	TRBJ1-1	.	CSVEDSGGAEAFF	TGCAGCGTTGAAGATTCTGGGGGCGCCGAAGCTTTCTTT
15	TRBV28	.	TRBJ1-4	.	CASSQGTDSNEKLFF	TGTGCCAGCAGTCAGGGGACCGATTCTAATGAAAAACTGTTTTTT
14	TRBV4-1	.	TRBJ2-1	.	CASSPYGSQGEQFF	TGCGCCAGCAGCCCCTACGGGAGCCAAGGGGAGCAGTTCTTC
14	TRBV19	.	TRBJ2-5	TRBD1	CASTRDRGPGTQYF	TGTGCCAGTACACGGGACAGGGGACCTGGGACCCAGTACTTC
13	TRBV5-8	.	TRBJ2-7	.	CASRGPPRYEQYF	TGTGCCAGCAGGGGACCCCCCCGCTACGAGCAGTACTTC
13	TRBV11-3	.	TRBJ1-1	.	CASSFADNTEAFF	TGTGCCAGCAGCTTTGCAGATAACACTGAAGCTTTCTTT
16	TRBV27	.	TRBJ1-1	.	CASSLTPQGGDTEAFF	TGTGCCAGCAGTTTAACGCCACAGGGTGGTGATACTGAAGCTTTCTTT
15	TRBV9	.	TRBJ2-5	.	CASSPTVVFQETQYF	TGTGCCAGCAGCCCAACCGTAGTCTTCCAAGAGACCCAGTACTTC
14	TRBV7-9	.	TRBJ2-7	TRBD2	CASSLYGGYYEQYF	TGTGCCAGCAGCTTATACGGGGGGTACTACGAGCAGTACTTC
15	TRBV9	.	TRBJ2-5	.	CASSVEGRGQETQYF	TGTGCCAGCAGCGTCGAGGGTCGGGGGCAAGAGACCCAGTACTTC
17	TRBV28	.	TRBJ2-3	TRBD2	CASSLPLAGSNTDTQYF	TGTGCCAGCAGTTTACCCCTAGCGGGGAGTAACACAGATACGCAGTATTTT
15	TRBV6-5	.	TRBJ2-7	.	CASSPGLSTFYEQYF	TGTGCCAGCAGTCCTGGACTTTCTACTTTCTACGAGCAGTACTTC
15	TRBV4-1	.	TRBJ1-1	.	CASSQDGRVNTEAFF	TGCGCCAGCAGCCAGGACGGCAGGGTGAACACTGAAGCTTTCTTT
15	TRBV5-8	.	TRBJ2-6	.	CASSFTGIMANVLTF	TGTGCCAGCAGCTTTACAGGGATAATGGCCAACGTCCTGACTTTC
14	TRBV15	once	TRBJ2-5	.	CATSRVRAWETQYF	TGTGCCACCAGCAGAGTGCGGGCCTGGGAGACCCAGTACTTC
15	TRBV10-3	.	TRBJ1-1	.	CAISEFAGLNTEAFF	TGTGCCATCAGTGAATTTGCAGGGCTGAACACTGAAGCTTTCTTT
16	TRBV13	.	TRBJ1-1	.	CASSPFTGFGGTEAFF	TGTGCCAGCAGCCCATTTACAGGGTTCGGAGGCACTGAAGCTTTCTTT
14	TRBV11-2	.	TRBJ2-2	.	CASRLWGEAGELFF	TGTGCCAGCAGACTCTGGGGGGAGGCCGGGGAGCTGTTTTTT
10	TRBV29-1	.	TRBJ2-3	.	CSVVRDTQYF	TGCAGCGTTGTCAGGGATACGCAGTATTTT
15	TRBV5-1	few	TRBJ1-1	.	CASSLGFRTNTEAFF	TGCGCCAGCAGCTTGGGGTTTAGGACGAACACTGAAGCTTTCTTT
15	TRBV27	.	TRBJ2-4	.	CASSEFGSRDNIQYF	TGTGCCAGCAGTGAGTTTGGCTCCAGAGACAACATTCAGTACTTC
13	TRBV10-1	.	TRBJ2-1	.	CASSESEGNEQFF	TGCGCCAGCAGTGAGTCGGAAGGAAATGAGCAGTTCTTC
15	TRBV13	.	TRBJ2-7	TRBD2	CASSSGAGGPHEQYF	TGTGCCAGCAGCTCGGGAGCGGGAGGGCCCCACGAGCAGTACTTC
16	TRBV4-1	.	TRBJ1-1	.	CASSQVGRGMNTEAFF	TGCGCCAGCAGCCAAGTCGGGAGGGGGATGAACACTGAAGCTTTCTTT
16	TRBV5-6	.	TRBJ2-7	.	CASSPARAGEHGEQYF	TGTGCCAGCAGCCCCGCTAGGGCAGGGGAACATGGCGAGCAGTACTTC
15	TRBV7-2	.	TRBJ2-1	.	CASSSSDSSYNEQFF	TGTGCCAGCAGCAGCAGTGATAGCTCCTACAATGAGCAGTTCTTC
13	TRBV5-1	.	TRBJ1-1	TRBD1	CASNYRGNTEAFF	TGCGCCAGCAATTACAGGGGAAACACTGAAGCTTTCTTT
13	TRBV5-1	.	TRBJ2-1	.	CASSLTSYHEQFF	TGCGCCAGCAGCTTGACCAGCTACCATGAGCAGTTCTTC